This T cell receptor (beta chain) was profiled in a study of follicular helper T cells after annual influenza vaccination. The time point denotes: 2014-2015 season, 7 days after vaccination. Blood volume per time point ranged from about 35 to 100 mL. The study, taken as a whole, reports: Productive TCRB sequences came from only about 10-22% of cells.

The V gene's germline CDR1 is KGHSH and CDR2 LQKENI. Trimming stripped 2 bases from V and 8 bases from J, with 19 bases between. This CDR3 is built from 16 residues. In the case of this clone: Its target is not known.

Clones were sequenced by immunoSEQ multiplex PCR, and TCRdb holds only the in-frame ones, with some missing. This table has just under 4,000 clones, roughly 82% appearing once. The sequence derives from an adult who received the influenza vaccine. The rearrangement links TRBV18 to TRBJ1-3, with D hard to call. Sample: CXCR5- memory CD4+ T cells sorted from blood, taken 7 days after influenza vaccination. The DNA for the CDR3 is TGTGCCAGCTCACCATCCCAGGCCTCATATATCGACACCATATATTTT. Translation gives CASSPSQASYIDTIYF.